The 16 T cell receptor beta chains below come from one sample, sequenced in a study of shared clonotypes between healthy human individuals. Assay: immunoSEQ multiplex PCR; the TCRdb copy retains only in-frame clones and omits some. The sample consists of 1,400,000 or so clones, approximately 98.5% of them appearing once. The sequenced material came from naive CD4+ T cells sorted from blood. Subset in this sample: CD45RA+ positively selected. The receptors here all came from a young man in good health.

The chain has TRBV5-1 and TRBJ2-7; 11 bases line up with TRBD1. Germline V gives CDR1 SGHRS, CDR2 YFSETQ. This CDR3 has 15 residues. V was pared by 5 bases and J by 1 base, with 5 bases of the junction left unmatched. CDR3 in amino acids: CASRSGTGGSYEQYF. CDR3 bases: TGCGCCAGCAGGTCCGGGACAGGGGGTTCCTACGAGCAGTACTTC.

The CDR3 sequence: CASSQDMDFGEKLFF. DNA for the CDR3: TGTGCCAGCAGCCAAGATATGGACTTCGGTGAAAAACTGTTTTTT. The chain links TRBV14 to TRBJ1-4; D call uncertain. The CDR3 has 15 amino acids. CDR1 is SGHDN and CDR2 is FVKESK in the germline V gene. Trimming took 0 bases from V and 7 from J, leaving 12 bases between them.

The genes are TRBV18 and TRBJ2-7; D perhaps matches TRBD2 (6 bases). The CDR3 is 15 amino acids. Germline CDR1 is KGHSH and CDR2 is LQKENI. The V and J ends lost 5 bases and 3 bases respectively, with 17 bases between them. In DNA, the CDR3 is TGTGCCAGCTCATCGGGACTGAAGGGGATCTACGAGCAGTACTTC. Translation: CASSSGLKGIYEQYF.

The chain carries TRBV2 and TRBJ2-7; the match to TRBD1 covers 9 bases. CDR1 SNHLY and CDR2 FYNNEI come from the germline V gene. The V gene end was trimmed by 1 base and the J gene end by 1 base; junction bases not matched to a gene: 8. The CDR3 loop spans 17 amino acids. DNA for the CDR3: TGTGCCAGCAGTGAAGGGGGCGGACAGGGGAGATCCTACGAGCAGTACTTC. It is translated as CASSEGGGQGRSYEQYF. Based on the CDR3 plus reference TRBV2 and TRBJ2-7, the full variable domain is EPEVTQTPSHQVTQMGQEVILRCVPISNHLYFYWYRQILGQKVEFLVSFYNNEISEKSEIFDDQFSVERPDGSNFTLKIRSTKLEDSAMYFCASSEGGGQGRSYEQYFGPGTRLTVT.

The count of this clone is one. This CDR3 is CASQRTYEQYF. The DNA of the CDR3 is TGTGCCAGCCAGAGGACCTACGAGCAGTACTTC. The chain combines TRBV11-2 with TRBJ2-7; D not resolved. Per the germline V gene, CDR1 is SGHAT and CDR2 is FQNNGV. This CDR3 contains 11 residues. V lost 8 bases and J 2 bases, leaving 7 bases between the germline ends.

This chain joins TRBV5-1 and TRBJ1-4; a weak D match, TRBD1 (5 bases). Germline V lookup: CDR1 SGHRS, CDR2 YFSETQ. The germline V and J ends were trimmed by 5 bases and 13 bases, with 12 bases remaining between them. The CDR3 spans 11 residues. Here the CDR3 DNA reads TGCGCCAGCAGTCAGTCTAGGGGACTGTTTTTT. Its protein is CASSQSRGLFF.

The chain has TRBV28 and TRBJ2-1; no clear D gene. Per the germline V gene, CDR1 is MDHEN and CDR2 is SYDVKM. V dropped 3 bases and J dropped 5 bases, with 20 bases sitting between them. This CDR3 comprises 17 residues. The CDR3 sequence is CASSFRDWYSMDNEQFF. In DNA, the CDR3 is TGTGCCAGCAGTTTTAGAGACTGGTACAGTATGGACAATGAGCAGTTCTTC.

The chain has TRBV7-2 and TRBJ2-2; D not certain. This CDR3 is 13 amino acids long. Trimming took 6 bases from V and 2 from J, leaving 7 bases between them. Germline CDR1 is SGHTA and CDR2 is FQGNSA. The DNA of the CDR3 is TGTGCCAGCAGGCCCCACAACACCGGGGAGCTGTTTTTT. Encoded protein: CASRPHNTGELFF.

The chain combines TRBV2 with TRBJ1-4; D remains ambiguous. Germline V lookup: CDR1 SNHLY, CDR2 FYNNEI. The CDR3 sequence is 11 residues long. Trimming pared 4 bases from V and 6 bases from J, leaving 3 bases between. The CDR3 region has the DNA TGTGCCAGCAGTGTCCATGAAAAACTGTTTTTT. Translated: CASSVHEKLFF.

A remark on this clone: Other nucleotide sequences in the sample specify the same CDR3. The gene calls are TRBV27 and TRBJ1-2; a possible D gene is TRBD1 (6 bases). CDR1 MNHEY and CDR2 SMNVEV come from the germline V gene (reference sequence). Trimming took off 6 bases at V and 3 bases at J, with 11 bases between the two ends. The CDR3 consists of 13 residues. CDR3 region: CASSSTGDYGYTF. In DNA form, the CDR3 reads TGTGCCAGCAGCTCGACAGGTGACTATGGCTACACCTTC.

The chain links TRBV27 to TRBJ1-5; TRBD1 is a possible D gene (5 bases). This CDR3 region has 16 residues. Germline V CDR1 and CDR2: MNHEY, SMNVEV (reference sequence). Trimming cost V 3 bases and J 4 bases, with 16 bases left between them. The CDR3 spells CASSFLDQGWNQPQHF. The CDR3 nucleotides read TGTGCCAGCAGTTTCCTTGATCAGGGATGGAATCAGCCCCAGCATTTT.

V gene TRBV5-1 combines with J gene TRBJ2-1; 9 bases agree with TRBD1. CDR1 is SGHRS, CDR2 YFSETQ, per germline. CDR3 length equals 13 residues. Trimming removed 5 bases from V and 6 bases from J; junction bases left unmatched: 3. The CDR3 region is CASSGQGSNEQFF. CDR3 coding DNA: TGCGCCAGCAGTGGACAGGGGTCCAATGAGCAGTTCTTC.

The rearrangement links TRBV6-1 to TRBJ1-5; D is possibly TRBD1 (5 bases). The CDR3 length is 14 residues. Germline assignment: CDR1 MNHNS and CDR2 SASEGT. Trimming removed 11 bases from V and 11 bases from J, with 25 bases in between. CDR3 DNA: TGTGCCTCCTCCCGCGAGACAGTTTACGTGACCCAGCATTTT. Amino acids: CASSRETVYVTQHF.

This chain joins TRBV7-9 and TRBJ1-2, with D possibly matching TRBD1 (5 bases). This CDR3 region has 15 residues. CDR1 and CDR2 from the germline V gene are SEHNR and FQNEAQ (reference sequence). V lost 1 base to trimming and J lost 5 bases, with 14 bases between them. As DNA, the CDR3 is TGTGCCAGCAGCTTAGGTGTTGGGGCCCGGTATGGCTACACCTTC. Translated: CASSLGVGARYGYTF.

In DNA, the CDR3 is TGTGCCAGCAGTGACTCCGGACCCGGAGAGTGGCTCTACGAGCAGTACTTC. It specifies CASSDSGPGEWLYEQYF. The chain links TRBV6-4 to TRBJ2-7; unclear D gene. V shed 0 bases and J shed 3 bases, with 18 bases lying between them. This CDR3 has 17 amino acids. Per the germline V gene, CDR1 is MRHNA and CDR2 is SNTAGT.

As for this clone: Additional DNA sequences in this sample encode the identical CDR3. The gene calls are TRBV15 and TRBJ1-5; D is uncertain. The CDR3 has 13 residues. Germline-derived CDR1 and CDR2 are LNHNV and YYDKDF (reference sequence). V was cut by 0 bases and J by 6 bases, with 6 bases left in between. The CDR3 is CATSRDRGQPQHF. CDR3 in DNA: TGTGCCACCAGCAGAGATCGCGGTCAGCCCCAGCATTTT.